This T cell receptor beta chain derives from a study of shared clonotypes between healthy human individuals (dated by TCRdb to between 2020 and 2021). A note on the overall study: A few men and two women, aged 18 to 49 years, made up the cohort. To estimate repertoire size and how much clonotype sharing occurs between individuals, the study deeply sequenced the blood TCR repertoires of roughly 5 healthy adults. For each donor, CD4 naive and CD4 memory were each run on three plates, CD8 naive on two plates, and CD8 memory on one plate. Different laboratories and diverse techniques were used to prepare libraries and sequence TCR repertoires, to increase sequencing depth and limit assay-specific biases. Per donor, leukapheresis produced somewhere between about 0.9 and 9.5 billion PBMCs.

Overall study results and their limits: Even with the large sequencing depth, rarefaction of the sorted-subset datasets indicated that sequencing was incomplete. Sharing across several donors was observed for about 4.8% of naive CD4, under 4% of naive CD8, about 2.3% of memory CD4, and over 0.3% of memory CD8 clonotypes. Pairwise subsampling indicated that sequencing depth was expected to affect the degree of clonotype sharing among donors. Clonotypes shared by all four sorted-subset donors showed higher generation probabilities than non-shared clonotypes. Naive subsets generally had larger estimated clonotype richness than memory subsets. Because the study included only a small number of donors, the genetic and exposure-history diversity represented was limited. Sampling was restricted to blood, and TCR repertoires in tissue are likely to differ from TCR repertoires in blood.

Between the V and J ends, shortened by 0 bases and 4 bases respectively, the junction contains 20 bases. CDR1 and CDR2 are drawn from the germline V gene: SGDLS, YYNGEE. Counted from cysteine to phenylalanine, this CDR3 has 18 amino acids. CDR3 DNA only is kept here, 54 bases in frame from base 1. Using the deep immunoSEQ assay, TCR CDR3 regions were amplified from genomic DNA by multiplex PCR. Extracted genomic DNA from each cell subset was distributed evenly across all wells of several immunoSEQ 96-well plates, and each plate was treated as a replicate. For sorted subsets, around 200 ng genomic DNA, equal to about 30,000 T cell genomes, was loaded into each replicate PCR. Purified libraries were quantified with a Qubit 3.0 fluorometer, sized on a Bioanalyzer 2100, and re-quantified with the KAPA Library Quantification kit. Every immunoSEQ 96-well plate was sequenced on a separate single-read 150-cycle Illumina NextSeq 550 flow cell. The published analysis was carried out like this. Because the immunoSEQ output included only junctional sequences and no quality scores, the filtering could not be the same as the filtering used for full-length reads. Sequences were annotated with PyIR, a Python wrapper for IgBLAST v1.9, using IMGT germline references to assign V/J genes and CDR3. Any read was removed if the V/J assignment was weak (E-value above 1e-6), the CDR3 was missing, or the read contained stop codons, out-of-frame junctions, or ambiguous translated residues. A V3J clonotype was defined by an identical inferred V gene, J gene, and CDR3 amino acid sequence. To compute the percentage overlap between repertoires, the number of shared unique clonotypes was divided by the size of the smaller repertoire. Richness of each repertoire was evaluated using RTK rarefaction, the Chao1 estimator, and Recon v2.1 estimates of unobserved clonotypes. OLGA was used to compute generation probabilities for all TCRbeta clonotypes that the gDNA method yielded from several donors. The table comes from immuneACCESS by way of TCRdb, which keeps in-frame sequences with V and J called. Part of the clones is missing from these tables; in studies checked, under half for an unresolved V gene and the rest for unknown reasons. V, J and clone size reflect that table, while D and trimming were determined from the DNA. Within this sample are millions of clones, with 95% of them counted one time only. Under 0.15% of the sample is held by the ten biggest clonotypes.

Healthy HIV-negative adults with no recently reported acute infections or vaccinations were included as donors. Only Caucasian adults living in Nashville, Tennessee, USA were represented among the donors. CD4+ T cells were enriched by magnetic negative selection; naive cells were then positively selected on CD45RA, and the negative fraction formed the memory subset. Blood was obtained by leukapheresis, after which PBMCs were separated by Ficoll-Histopaque density gradient centrifugation and cryopreserved in liquid nitrogen vapor phase. Analytical flow cytometry was used to check the purity and quantity of every magnetically sorted T cell population. Each sorted fraction had its genomic DNA isolated and then quantified by UV absorbance on a Nanodrop 2000c. Notes on this clone: There is no known antigen for this receptor. Within one base of it there is no much larger clone, and no base qualities were kept.

The chain joins TRBV9 to TRBJ2-1; possibly the D gene is TRBD1, per 6 matching bases. Sequencing was carried out using naive CD4+ T cells sorted from blood. This specimen's cell subset or site label, interpreted: CD45RA+ positively selected. The receptor was derived from a man aged 18 to 35 in good health. The CDR3 corresponds to CASSVAPTDWGTYNEQFF. The DNA is TGTGCCAGCAGCGTAGCTCCGACCGACTGGGGGACATACAATGAGCAGTTCTTC.